The rows below give T cell receptor beta chains drawn from one sample of a study of cytomegalovirus exposure and HLA in healthy donors. Some clones are missing from TCRdb's copy, which holds only in-frame ones; the method was immunoSEQ multiplex PCR. The table lists fewer than 110,000 clones, 70% to 85% of them singletons. The specimen sequenced was PBMCs. The receptors were sampled from a male donor in good health and CMV-seronegative. Both conserved end residues are part of each CDR3. Fields, in order: J gene, D gene, clone size, V gene, CDR3 protein, CDR3 DNA. D genes are given only for firm matches. Clone size, where shown, is once, few, many, or a class for clones that have expanded.

J: TRBJ2-7; D: NA; size: NA; V: TRBV19; CDR3: CASRGAGLPPYEQYF; DNA: TGTGCCAGTCGGGGGGCGGGACTACCTCCGTACGAGCAGTACTTC
J: TRBJ1-5; D: TRBD1; size: NA; V: TRBV29-1; CDR3: CSVRDREGNQPQHF; DNA: TGCAGCGTCCGGGACAGAGAGGGCAATCAGCCCCAGCATTTT
J: TRBJ2-4; D: TRBD1; size: few; V: TRBV2; CDR3: CASKKDRQNIQYF; DNA: TGTGCCAGCAAGAAGGACAGGCAAAACATTCAGTACTTC
J: TRBJ2-2; D: TRBD1; size: NA; V: TRBV9; CDR3: CASSVDRGHTGELFF; DNA: TGTGCCAGCAGCGTAGACAGGGGGCACACCGGGGAGCTGTTTTTT
J: TRBJ1-1; D: TRBD1; size: few; V: TRBV7-6; CDR3: CASSSNRGTEAFF; DNA: TGTGCCAGCAGCTCGAACAGGGGCACTGAAGCTTTCTTT
J: TRBJ2-7; D: NA; size: NA; V: TRBV29-1; CDR3: CSVGRGNSYEQYF; DNA: TGCAGCGTCGGCCGGGGGAACTCCTACGAGCAGTACTTC
J: TRBJ2-3; D: TRBD1; size: NA; V: TRBV10-3; CDR3: CAISQTGDSTDTQYF; DNA: TGTGCCATCAGTCAGACAGGGGACAGCACAGATACGCAGTATTTT
J: TRBJ2-7; D: TRBD2; size: NA; V: TRBV25-1; CDR3: CASSGSGAASYEQYF; DNA: TGTGCCAGCAGTGGGAGCGGGGCGGCCTCCTACGAGCAGTACTTC
J: TRBJ2-1; D: NA; size: NA; V: TRBV13; CDR3: CASSLPTHYNEQFF; DNA: TGTGCCAGCAGCTTACCGACACATTACAATGAGCAGTTCTTC
J: TRBJ2-7; D: TRBD2; size: NA; V: TRBV5-4; CDR3: CASSREAGEQYF; DNA: TGTGCCAGCAGCCGGGAGGCGGGCGAGCAGTACTTC
J: TRBJ2-3; D: NA; size: NA; V: TRBV5-1; CDR3: CASSLEGRAGDTQYF; DNA: TGCGCCAGCAGCTTGGAGGGCAGGGCTGGCGATACGCAGTATTTT
J: TRBJ2-7; D: TRBD1; size: few; V: TRBV5-8; CDR3: CASSSPGQGSYEQYF; DNA: TGTGCCAGCAGCTCACCGGGACAGGGGTCCTACGAGCAGTACTTC
J: TRBJ2-5; D: NA; size: NA; V: TRBV9; CDR3: CASSVGPNSQETQYF; DNA: TGTGCCAGCAGCGTAGGCCCCAACTCACAAGAGACCCAGTACTTC
J: TRBJ1-2; D: TRBD1; size: NA; V: TRBV19; CDR3: CASSNSLDRAPVYGYTF; DNA: TGTGCCAGTAGTAACTCCCTGGACAGGGCCCCCGTCTATGGCTACACCTTC
J: TRBJ2-7; D: TRBD2; size: NA; V: TRBV5-1; CDR3: CASSLAGGSGYEQYF; DNA: TGCGCCAGCAGCTTGGCGGGAGGCTCGGGCTACGAGCAGTACTTC
J: TRBJ1-1; D: NA; size: NA; V: TRBV30; CDR3: CAWSVRRGNTEAFF; DNA: TGTGCCTGGAGTGTACGGCGGGGGAACACTGAAGCTTTCTTT
J: TRBJ2-1; D: TRBD2; size: NA; V: TRBV6-6; CDR3: CASSYSPSGSHNEQFF; DNA: TGTGCCAGCAGTTACTCGCCTAGCGGGAGCCACAATGAGCAGTTCTTC
J: TRBJ2-5; D: TRBD2; size: NA; V: TRBV11-2; CDR3: CASSLVAAGGGETQYF; DNA: TGTGCCAGCAGCTTAGTCGCAGCGGGAGGAGGAGAGACCCAGTACTTC
J: TRBJ2-7; D: TRBD1; size: NA; V: TRBV19; CDR3: CASSIGTAYEQYF; DNA: TGTGCCAGTAGTATCGGGACAGCCTACGAGCAGTACTTC
J: TRBJ2-7; D: NA; size: NA; V: TRBV27; CDR3: CASSPAAGQAYEQYF; DNA: TGTGCCAGCAGCCCAGCAGCGGGACAAGCCTACGAGCAGTACTTC
J: TRBJ2-7; D: NA; size: NA; V: TRBV4-1; CDR3: CASSQDGSSASYEQYF; DNA: TGCGCCAGCAGCCAAGATGGGTCTAGCGCTTCCTACGAGCAGTACTTC
J: TRBJ2-7; D: NA; size: NA; V: TRBV30; CDR3: CAWSSAYEQYF; DNA: TGTGCCTGGAGTTCGGCCTACGAGCAGTACTTC
J: TRBJ2-2; D: NA; size: few; V: TRBV19; CDR3: CASSSSGTGTGELFF; DNA: TGTGCCAGTAGTTCCAGCGGGACAGGCACCGGGGAGCTGTTTTTT
J: TRBJ2-7; D: NA; size: NA; V: TRBV11-2; CDR3: CASSFRGSEQYF; DNA: TGTGCCAGCAGCTTCAGGGGATCCGAGCAGTACTTC
J: TRBJ2-3; D: NA; size: NA; V: TRBV30; CDR3: CAWTAGTDTQYF; DNA: TGTGCCTGGACGGCGGGGACAGATACGCAGTATTTT
J: TRBJ1-2; D: NA; size: once; V: TRBV12-5; CDR3: CASGLPESKGYTF; DNA: TGTGCTAGTGGTTTGCCAGAAAGTAAGGGCTACACCTTC
J: TRBJ2-1; D: TRBD2; size: NA; V: TRBV15; CDR3: CATSSGLAGGSGEQFF; DNA: TGTGCCACCAGCAGTGGACTAGCGGGAGGGAGTGGTGAGCAGTTCTTC
J: TRBJ2-1; D: TRBD2; size: once; V: TRBV29-1; CDR3: CSVERSSGVYNEQFF; DNA: TGCAGCGTTGAAAGGTCTAGCGGGGTCTACAATGAGCAGTTCTTC
J: TRBJ1-1; D: NA; size: NA; V: TRBV30; CDR3: CAWSLAGNTEAFF; DNA: TGTGCCTGGAGTTTAGCGGGGAACACTGAAGCTTTCTTT
J: TRBJ2-1; D: TRBD1; size: NA; V: TRBV10-1; CDR3: CARSQGVNSYNEQFF; DNA: TGCGCCAGATCACAGGGGGTTAACTCCTACAATGAGCAGTTCTTC
J: TRBJ2-2; D: NA; size: NA; V: TRBV11-2; CDR3: CASSLLKQGNTGELFF; DNA: TGTGCCAGCAGCTTGTTGAAGCAGGGGAACACCGGGGAGCTGTTTTTT
J: TRBJ1-3; D: NA; size: NA; V: TRBV5-1; CDR3: CASSLDGSSGNTIYF; DNA: TGCGCCAGCAGCCTGGACGGGAGCTCTGGAAACACCATATATTTT
J: TRBJ2-7; D: NA; size: NA; V: TRBV27; CDR3: CASSPRTVLYEQYF; DNA: TGTGCCAGCAGTCCGCGGACAGTACTCTACGAGCAGTACTTC
J: TRBJ2-3; D: TRBD2; size: many; V: TRBV2; CDR3: CATGTTFTDTQYF; DNA: TGTGCCACAGGGACTACGTTCACAGATACGCAGTATTTT
J: TRBJ2-7; D: TRBD1; size: once; V: TRBV5-1; CDR3: CASRTRTGIVYEQYF; DNA: TGCGCCAGCAGGACACGGACAGGGATAGTCTACGAGCAGTACTTC
J: TRBJ1-4; D: TRBD1; size: NA; V: TRBV15; CDR3: CATSRVTGEAEKLFF; DNA: TGTGCCACCAGCAGAGTTACAGGGGAGGCTGAAAAACTGTTTTTT
J: TRBJ1-2; D: NA; size: NA; V: TRBV27; CDR3: CASSLSGSNGYTF; DNA: TGTGCCAGCAGTTTATCCGGGTCCAATGGCTACACCTTC
J: TRBJ1-4; D: NA; size: NA; V: TRBV30; CDR3: CAWRASNSKLEKLFF; DNA: TGTGCCTGGAGAGCCTCCAATTCGAAGTTAGAAAAACTGTTTTTT
J: TRBJ1-5; D: NA; size: NA; V: TRBV19; CDR3: CASSYGAGDGQPQHF; DNA: TGTGCCAGTAGCTATGGGGCAGGGGATGGTCAGCCCCAGCATTTT
J: TRBJ2-6; D: NA; size: NA; V: TRBV6-9; CDR3: CASNPGVSGANVLTF; DNA: TGTGCCAGCAACCCCGGGGTATCTGGGGCCAACGTCCTGACTTTC
J: TRBJ2-1; D: TRBD2; size: NA; V: TRBV11-2; CDR3: CASSLVLGLAGGPGNEQFF; DNA: TGTGCCAGCAGCTTAGTCCTCGGGCTAGCGGGAGGACCCGGGAATGAGCAGTTCTTC
J: TRBJ1-3; D: NA; size: NA; V: TRBV7-2; CDR3: CASSPSRGIGNTIYF; DNA: TGTGCCAGCAGCCCGAGCAGGGGAATAGGAAACACCATATATTTT
J: TRBJ1-1; D: NA; size: few; V: TRBV7-6; CDR3: CASSLTPPNTEAFF; DNA: TGTGCCAGCAGCCTAACCCCGCCGAACACTGAAGCTTTCTTT
J: TRBJ2-7; D: TRBD2; size: NA; V: TRBV6-1; CDR3: CASLAGLADSYEQYF; DNA: TGTGCCAGCCTAGCTGGACTAGCGGACTCCTACGAGCAGTACTTC
J: TRBJ2-7; D: NA; size: NA; V: TRBV27; CDR3: CASSFSGYEQYF; DNA: TGTGCCAGCAGTTTCTCGGGCTACGAGCAGTACTTC
J: TRBJ2-7; D: TRBD1; size: NA; V: TRBV27; CDR3: CASRGLDRGLQEQYF; DNA: TGTGCCAGCAGGGGATTGGACAGGGGGCTTCAAGAGCAGTACTTC
J: TRBJ1-5; D: NA; size: NA; V: TRBV30; CDR3: CAWSELTQPQHF; DNA: TGTGCCTGGAGTGAACTTACTCAGCCCCAGCATTTT
J: TRBJ1-2; D: NA; size: NA; V: TRBV30; CDR3: CAWSLGGINGYTF; DNA: TGTGCCTGGAGCCTCGGGGGGATCAATGGCTACACCTTC
J: TRBJ2-3; D: TRBD2; size: NA; V: TRBV6-5; CDR3: CASSYSGSWADTQYF; DNA: TGTGCCAGCAGTTACAGCGGGAGTTGGGCGGATACGCAGTATTTT
J: TRBJ2-7; D: NA; size: NA; V: TRBV30; CDR3: CAWSMPGVSNEQYF; DNA: TGTGCCTGGAGTATGCCAGGGGTTTCCAACGAGCAGTACTTC
J: TRBJ2-2; D: NA; size: NA; V: TRBV7-6; CDR3: CASRGYRNTGELFF; DNA: TGTGCCAGCAGGGGTTACAGGAACACCGGGGAGCTGTTTTTT
J: TRBJ2-7; D: TRBD1; size: NA; V: TRBV5-1; CDR3: CASSRAGQGEYEQYF; DNA: TGCGCCAGCAGTCGGGCGGGACAGGGGGAATACGAGCAGTACTTC
J: TRBJ2-7; D: TRBD1; size: NA; V: TRBV6-6; CDR3: CASSNRGEYEQYF; DNA: TGTGCCAGCAGCAACAGGGGGGAGTACGAGCAGTACTTC